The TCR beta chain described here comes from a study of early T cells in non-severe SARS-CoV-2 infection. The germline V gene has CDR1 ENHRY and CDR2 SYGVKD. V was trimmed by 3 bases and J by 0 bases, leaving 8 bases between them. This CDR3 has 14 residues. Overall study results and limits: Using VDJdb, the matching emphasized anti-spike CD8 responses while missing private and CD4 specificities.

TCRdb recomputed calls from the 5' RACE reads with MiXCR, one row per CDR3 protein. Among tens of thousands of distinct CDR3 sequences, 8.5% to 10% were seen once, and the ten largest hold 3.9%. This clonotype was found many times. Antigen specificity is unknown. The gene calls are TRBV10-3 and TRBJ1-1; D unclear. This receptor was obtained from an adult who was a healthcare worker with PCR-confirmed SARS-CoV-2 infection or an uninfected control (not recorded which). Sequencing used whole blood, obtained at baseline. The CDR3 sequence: CAISDRVVNTEAFF. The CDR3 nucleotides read TGTGCCATCAGTGATAGGGTGGTGAACACTGAAGCTTTCTTT.